Listed below are T cell receptor beta chains from one sample, sequenced in a study of cytomegalovirus exposure and HLA in healthy donors. TCRdb's copy holds only in-frame clones and misses some; the assay was immunoSEQ multiplex PCR. The sample lists over 130,000 clones; more than 60% were seen once. Specimen: PBMCs. The origin of the receptors is a woman aged 55 to 70 in good health and CMV-seronegative. Each CDR3 is given with its conserved first and last residue. A D gene is named only where the DNA matches it firmly. Part of the rows lack a size; the others show once, few, many or a class for expanded clones.

D gene,clone size,V gene,J gene,CDR3 protein,CDR3 DNA
TRBD2,.,TRBV6-6,TRBJ2-2,CASSYWSSGVTGELFF,TGTGCCAGCAGTTACTGGTCTAGCGGGGTCACCGGGGAGCTGTTTTTT
.,.,TRBV19,TRBJ2-3,CASRSLVARNTDTQYF,TGTGCCAGTAGGTCCCTGGTGGCTAGAAACACAGATACGCAGTATTTT
.,.,TRBV5-4,TRBJ2-1,CASSFSWDLNNEQFF,TGTGCCAGCAGCTTTAGTTGGGACTTGAACAATGAGCAGTTCTTC
.,.,TRBV2,TRBJ1-5,CASSEVAVQPQHF,TGTGCCAGCAGTGAAGTTGCAGTTCAGCCCCAGCATTTT
TRBD1,.,TRBV27,TRBJ2-1,CASRGQGAFNEQFF,TGTGCCAGCAGGGGACAGGGGGCCTTCAATGAGCAGTTCTTC
.,.,TRBV9,TRBJ2-3,CASSMSGNTDTQYF,TGTGCCAGCAGCATGAGCGGAAACACAGATACGCAGTATTTT
.,.,TRBV27,TRBJ2-7,CASSLGESYEQYF,TGTGCCAGCAGTCTCGGGGAATCCTACGAGCAGTACTTC
TRBD1,.,TRBV2,TRBJ2-7,CASSVGQGAGQYF,TGTGCCAGCAGTGTCGGACAGGGGGCCGGGCAGTACTTC
.,.,TRBV25-1,TRBJ1-1,CASSDGVKAFF,TGTGCCAGCAGTGACGGGGTGAAAGCTTTCTTT
.,few,TRBV6-5,TRBJ1-6,CASSLSERSYNSPLHF,TGTGCCAGCAGTTTGAGCGAACGGTCCTATAATTCACCCCTCCACTTT
.,few,TRBV7-9,TRBJ2-7,CSSSLGLGPGSGEQYF,TGTTCCAGCAGCTTAGGATTAGGGCCAGGGTCCGGCGAGCAGTACTTC
.,once,TRBV7-2,TRBJ2-3,CASSSPPGGRFLGTQYF,TGTGCCAGCAGCTCCCCGCCTGGGGGCCGTTTCCTTGGTACGCAGTATTTT
TRBD1,.,TRBV6-5,TRBJ2-7,CASSTGQGEDEQYF,TGTGCCAGCAGTACCGGACAGGGAGAGGACGAGCAGTACTTC
TRBD1,.,TRBV6-6,TRBJ1-2,CASSIQGAEGYTF,TGTGCCAGCAGTATACAGGGGGCAGAAGGCTACACCTTC
TRBD1,.,TRBV5-1,TRBJ1-2,CASSLVPGQTYGYTF,TGCGCCAGCAGCTTGGTACCGGGACAGACGTATGGCTACACCTTC
.,once,TRBV7-2,TRBJ1-3,CASSLVSQVRNTIYF,TGTGCCAGCAGCTTAGTCAGTCAGGTCCGAAACACCATATATTTT
.,few,TRBV19,TRBJ1-2,CASSPRGDNNYGYTF,TGTGCCAGTAGCCCCCGGGGGGACAATAACTATGGCTACACCTTC
.,few,TRBV30,TRBJ2-6,CAWSGHRQVLSGANVLTF,TGTGCCTGGAGTGGACATCGACAGGTACTCTCTGGGGCCAACGTCCTGACTTTC
.,.,TRBV12-5,TRBJ1-2,CASGLQGLYGYTF,TGTGCTAGTGGTTTGCAGGGCCTCTATGGCTACACCTTC
TRBD1,.,TRBV5-4,TRBJ2-7,CASSLGDSSYEQYF,TGTGCCAGCAGCTTGGGGGACAGCAGCTACGAGCAGTACTTC
.,.,TRBV7-8,TRBJ1-1,CASSLDQGLNTEAFF,TGTGCCAGCAGCCTAGACCAGGGCCTGAACACTGAAGCTTTCTTT
TRBD1,.,TRBV29-1,TRBJ2-4,CSSTDRDIQYF,TGCAGCTCCACCGACAGGGACATTCAGTACTTC
.,.,TRBV11-2,TRBJ2-3,CASSLDGAATDTQYF,TGTGCCAGCAGCTTAGATGGAGCAGCCACAGATACGCAGTATTTT
.,.,TRBV19,TRBJ1-4,CASSIAAGLGEKLFF,TGTGCCAGTAGTATAGCCGCGGGGCTGGGGGAAAAACTGTTTTTT
.,.,TRBV2,TRBJ2-3,CASSKSGLAAQYF,TGTGCCAGCAGTAAATCAGGTCTAGCAGCGCAGTATTTT
.,.,TRBV2,TRBJ2-5,CASSGLSREQYF,TGTGCCAGCTCGGGACTCTCCCGGGAGCAGTACTTC
TRBD1,.,TRBV6-1,TRBJ2-5,CASSPDRGPETQYF,TGTGCCAGCAGTCCTGACAGGGGGCCCGAGACCCAGTACTTC
.,.,TRBV2,TRBJ1-5,CASSEGSGNQPQHF,TGTGCCAGCAGTGAAGGCTCAGGGAATCAGCCCCAGCATTTT
.,few,TRBV5-1,TRBJ2-2,CASSLVAGNTGELFF,TGCGCCAGCAGCTTGGTTGCCGGGAACACCGGGGAGCTGTTTTTT
TRBD2,.,TRBV19,TRBJ2-1,CASSAGLNNEQFF,TGTGCCAGTAGTGCGGGACTAAACAATGAGCAGTTCTTC
.,.,TRBV7-9,TRBJ2-1,CASSLNYGEQFF,TGTGCCAGCAGCCTAAACTACGGTGAGCAGTTCTTC
.,.,TRBV9,TRBJ1-6,CASSARGLNSPLHF,TGTGCCAGCAGCGCGAGGGGACTTAATTCACCCCTCCACTTT
TRBD2,.,TRBV2,TRBJ2-2,CASRQSGRKVGELFF,TGTGCCAGCAGGCAGAGCGGGAGAAAGGTCGGGGAGCTGTTTTTT
.,.,TRBV7-6,TRBJ2-7,CASSLAPNYKQYF,TGTGCCAGCAGCTTAGCGCCCAACTACAAGCAGTACTTC
TRBD1,.,TRBV27,TRBJ2-7,CASSLSGTGADEQYF,TGTGCCAGCAGTTTATCGGGGACAGGCGCCGACGAGCAGTACTTC
TRBD1,.,TRBV29-1,TRBJ1-1,CSAQGRRGPDEAFF,TGCAGCGCCCAGGGGCGGAGGGGGCCAGATGAAGCTTTCTTT
.,.,TRBV4-2,TRBJ2-5,CASSQGRGTQETQYF,TGTGCCAGCAGCCAAGGAAGAGGGACTCAAGAGACCCAGTACTTC
.,.,TRBV5-1,TRBJ1-4,CASSLESFNEKLFF,TGCGCCAGCAGCTTGGAAAGCTTTAATGAAAAACTGTTTTTT
.,few,TRBV10-3,TRBJ2-2,CAISAGTRNTGELFF,TGTGCCATCAGCGCCGGGACACGGAACACCGGGGAGCTGTTTTTT
.,.,TRBV27,TRBJ1-6,CASTPTGLGSLHF,TGTGCCAGCACCCCGACAGGCCTTGGGTCCCTCCACTTT
TRBD1,few,TRBV28,TRBJ1-5,CASRDSRSEQPQHF,TGTGCCAGCCGGGACAGCAGGTCGGAGCAGCCCCAGCATTTT
TRBD2,.,TRBV28,TRBJ2-1,CASSLRSGRAGKDNEQFF,TGTGCCAGCAGCTTAAGGTCGGGTAGAGCGGGGAAGGACAATGAGCAGTTCTTC
.,.,TRBV18,TRBJ1-1,CASSPSGGVNTEAFF,TGTGCCAGCTCACCTTCCGGGGGTGTGAACACTGAAGCTTTCTTT
.,.,TRBV29-1,TRBJ2-5,CSACPGLETQYF,TGCAGCGCGTGCCCGGGGTTGGAGACCCAGTACTTC
TRBD2,.,TRBV5-5,TRBJ2-5,CASSAGGQFETQYF,TGTGCCAGCAGCGCGGGGGGGCAGTTTGAGACCCAGTACTTC
.,.,TRBV28,TRBJ2-1,CASSSYVGGAGSSYNEQFF,TGTGCCAGCAGTTCTTATGTTGGAGGCGCGGGGAGCTCCTACAATGAGCAGTTCTTC
.,once,TRBV11-2,TRBJ1-1,CASSLGQVNTEAFF,TGTGCCAGCAGCTTAGGACAGGTTAACACTGAAGCTTTCTTT
.,.,TRBV6-1,TRBJ1-5,CASSQDSDQPQHF,TGTGCCAGCAGTCAGGACAGCGATCAGCCCCAGCATTTT
TRBD2,.,TRBV7-2,TRBJ2-1,CASSLGLAGRASYNEQFF,TGTGCCAGCAGCTTGGGCCTAGCGGGGCGAGCGTCCTACAATGAGCAGTTCTTC
.,few,TRBV29-1,TRBJ1-1,CSVCRGGLDTEAFF,TGCAGCGTCTGCCGGGGGGGCCTGGACACTGAAGCTTTCTTT
.,.,TRBV5-1,TRBJ1-1,CASSPMGANTEAFF,TGCGCCAGCAGCCCCATGGGGGCGAACACTGAAGCTTTCTTT
TRBD2,.,TRBV5-1,TRBJ2-7,CASSPGLGPYEQYF,TGCGCCAGCAGCCCGGGACTAGGTCCTTACGAGCAGTACTTC
.,few,TRBV5-1,TRBJ1-2,CASSFSQGGEGYTF,TGCGCCAGCAGCTTCTCCCAAGGGGGGGAAGGCTACACCTTC
TRBD2,.,TRBV5-6,TRBJ2-7,CASSLGGGGAYEQYF,TGTGCCAGCAGCTTGGGGGGCGGGGGAGCCTACGAGCAGTACTTC
TRBD2,.,TRBV7-2,TRBJ2-1,CASSLALASGYNEQFF,TGTGCCAGCAGCTTAGCGTTGGCTAGCGGGTACAATGAGCAGTTCTTC
.,.,TRBV5-1,TRBJ1-1,CASSEGGRPTEAFF,TGCGCCAGCAGCGAAGGGGGACGGCCCACTGAAGCTTTCTTT
TRBD1,.,TRBV15,TRBJ2-6,CATSRRTGGASGANVLTF,TGTGCCACCAGCAGACGGACAGGGGGGGCCTCTGGGGCCAACGTCCTGACTTTC
.,once,TRBV9,TRBJ1-2,CASSPRMGAHGYTF,TGTGCCAGCAGCCCTCGAATGGGGGCGCATGGCTACACCTTC
TRBD1,few,TRBV19,TRBJ1-2,CASRRTGTDNYGYTF,TGTGCCAGTAGGAGGACCGGGACAGATAACTATGGCTACACCTTC